This TCR beta chain came from a study of T cell responses to AZD1222 COVID-19 vaccine. At the level of the study: Second-dose intervals of approximately 4 or approximately 12 weeks were pooled. Study-wide points: Repertoire collection took place solely once the T cell response had peaked.

The germline V gene has CDR1 SGHTS and CDR2 YDEGEE. The CDR3 sequence is 15 residues long. The trim removed 3 bases at V and 9 bases at J, leaving 9 bases unmatched. Using immunoSEQ multiplex PCR, the repertoire was profiled, and TCRdb retains in-frame clones only, with some absent. This sample yields roughly 150,000 clones, of which approximately 83% are seen a single time; 8% belongs to the top ten. Concerning this clone: The antigen remains undetermined.

The sequence derives from an adult in good health. The rearrangement links TRBV5-8 to TRBJ2-1; TRBD1 matches at 10 bases. Specimen: peripheral blood, collected on day 0 of AZD1222 vaccination. The CDR3 is CASSSPGQGFLEQFF. The CDR3 nucleotides read TGTGCCAGCAGCTCGCCGGGACAGGGGTTCCTTGAGCAGTTCTTC.